This T cell receptor (beta chain) was obtained from a study of glioma-infiltrating T cells after dendritic cell vaccination. Study details: Monocyte-derived dendritic cells, cultured approximately seven days with IL-4 and GM-CSF, were pulsed with autologous tumor lysate. At biweekly intervals, patients got three intradermal dendritic cell vaccine injections.

Whole-study results and caveats: Few patients contributed both blood and tumor specimens.

None of the glioblastoma patients had an isocitrate dehydrogenase mutation. The data were produced by immunoSEQ multiplex PCR, yet TCRdb's version contains in-frame clones alone and is incomplete. Among tens of thousands of clones listed, around 90% were seen once. To note about this clone: Its target is not known. An end of the junction does not agree with germline; a read error may underlie this.

The sequence was collected from a human donor with glioblastoma. Sample: blood, taken before dendritic cell vaccination.

DNA of the CDR3: TGTGCCAGCAGGGAAGGTTTGGGGAGGGGTAGGAATGAGCAGTTCTTC. Translation: CASREGLGRGRNEQFF. This rearrangement joins TRBV2 to TRBJ2-1, with 7 bases identical to TRBD2. This CDR3 has 16 residues. Germline V gene sequence: CDR1 SNHLY, CDR2 FYNNEI.